These 18 T cell receptor beta chains share one sample of origin, sequenced in a study of blood T cell repertoires in COVID-19. Libraries were prepared by immunoSEQ multiplex PCR; TCRdb keeps only in-frame clonotypes and omits some of them. This sample has some 330,000 clones, with about 90% found just once. Sequenced sample: PBMCs or T cells enriched from blood (not recorded which). Receptor source: a man aged 35 to 55 in a cohort exposed to, infected with or recovered from COVID-19 (not recorded which).

J is TRBJ1-2 and V is TRBV24-1, with 7 bases fitting TRBD1. Trimming removed 2 bases from V and 8 bases from J; junction bases left unmatched: 7. The CDR3 extends over 14 amino acids. From germline, CDR1 is KGHDR and CDR2 SFDVKD. The CDR3 DNA sequence: TGTGCCACCAGTGATTCCGGACAGGCCTGGGGCTACACCTTC. Encoded protein: CATSDSGQAWGYTF.

The chain uses TRBV6-1 and TRBJ2-1; 8 bases are shared with TRBD2. The germline CDR1 and CDR2 sequences are MNHNS and SASEGT. V was pared by 2 bases and J by 3 bases, with 9 bases of the junction left unmatched. This CDR3 is 17 amino acids long. CDR3 residues: CASSEPRPGLVYNEQFF. The CDR3 coding sequence is TGTGCCAGCAGTGAACCCAGACCGGGACTAGTCTACAATGAGCAGTTCTTC.

The chain is built from TRBV11-3 and TRBJ2-1; 11 bases align to TRBD2. The V segment lost 1 base and the J segment 6 bases; nucleotides outside the gene matches: 5. Germline CDR1 reads SGHNT; CDR2 reads YENEEA. The CDR3 is 16 amino acids. The CDR3 region is CASSLGGSGRANEQFF. The DNA of the CDR3 is TGTGCCAGCAGCTTAGGTGGTAGCGGGAGGGCCAATGAGCAGTTCTTC.

The chain links TRBV25-1 to TRBJ1-1; weak D call: TRBD1 (5 bases). Trimming removed 2 bases at V and 4 bases at J, with 8 bases between. Looked up from germline, CDR1 is MGHDK and CDR2 is SYGVNS. The CDR3 length is 13 residues. Written as DNA, the CDR3 is TGTGCCAGCAGTGAACAGGGCGCCACTGAAGCTTTCTTT. Its protein is CASSEQGATEAFF.

The V gene is TRBV7-8, the J gene TRBJ2-7; 12 nucleotides match TRBD2. CDR1 is SGHVS and CDR2 is FQNEAQ in the germline V gene. This CDR3 region has 16 residues. V trimming: 5 bases; J trimming: 4 bases; junction bases outside the gene matches: 9. CDR3 residues: CASSRGLAGRLYEQYF. Here the CDR3 DNA reads TGTGCCAGCAGCCGAGGACTAGCGGGGAGGTTGTACGAGCAGTACTTC.

The V gene is TRBV5-1, the J gene TRBJ2-5; 11 nucleotides align to TRBD2. V lost 2 bases, J lost 0 bases, and 3 bases stayed unmatched. Germline V gene sequence: CDR1 SGHRS, CDR2 YFSETQ. CDR3 length: 16 residues. The chain's CDR3 is CASSFGTSGNQETQYF. Here the CDR3 DNA reads TGCGCCAGCAGCTTCGGGACTAGCGGAAACCAAGAGACCCAGTACTTC.

In regard to this clone: At the DNA level, this CDR3 is encoded by other sequences in the same sample as well. The J gene is TRBJ1-4, the V gene TRBV18; D gene unclear. V was clipped by 3 bases and J by 5 bases, with 7 bases between them. The CDR3 is made up of 13 amino acids. Per germline, CDR1 KGHSH and CDR2 LQKENI. Here the CDR3 reads CASSPGGNEKLFF. In DNA form, the CDR3 reads TGTGCCAGCTCACCTGGCGGCAATGAAAAACTGTTTTTT.

The CDR3 DNA sequence: TGTGCCAGCTCACAGACACTCACAGATACGCAGTATTTT. As protein: CASSQTLTDTQYF. V usage is TRBV18 and J usage is TRBJ2-3; D is undetermined. Germline values: CDR1 KGHSH, CDR2 LQKENI. V lost 4 bases to trimming and J lost 2 bases, with 7 bases between them. CDR3 size: 13 residues.

The genes are TRBV30 and TRBJ1-1; tentatively, D is TRBD1 (6 bases). Germline CDR1 reads GTSNPN; CDR2 reads SVGIG (reference sequence). This CDR3 is built from 14 residues. V was clipped by 3 bases and J by 0 bases, with 11 bases between them. DNA for the CDR3: TGTGCCTGGAGCGGACAGACAATGAACACTGAAGCTTTCTTT. Amino acids: CAWSGQTMNTEAFF.

The rearrangement uses TRBV5-4 and TRBJ1-2, with D tentatively TRBD1 (5 bases). V dropped 2 bases and J dropped 6 bases, with 11 bases sitting between them. This CDR3 contains 13 residues. Germline V lookup: CDR1 SGHNT, CDR2 YYREEE (reference sequence). In DNA form, the CDR3 reads TGTGCCAGCAGCTTCTTACAGGTACATGGCTACACCTTC. Its protein product is CASSFLQVHGYTF. The full variable domain, its missing parts supplied by reference TRBV5-4 and TRBJ1-2, is ETGVTQSPTHLIKTRGQQVTLRCSSQSGHNTVSWYQQALGQGPQFIFQYYREEENGRGNFPPRFSGLQFPNYSSELNVNALELDDSALYLCASSFLQVHGYTFGSGTRLTVV.

The chain is built from TRBV10-3 and TRBJ1-1; D call uncertain. This CDR3 is 13 amino acids long. The V end was cut by 4 bases, the J end by 0 bases, with 6 bases between. Per germline, CDR1 ENHRY and CDR2 SYGVKD. CDR3 residues: CAISAGLNTEAFF. The CDR3 DNA sequence: TGTGCCATCAGTGCCGGGTTGAACACTGAAGCTTTCTTT.

This clone was counted only a few times. The chain recombines TRBV5-5 with TRBJ2-5, with 9 bases lining up with TRBD2. The V gene's germline CDR1 is SGHKS and CDR2 YYEKEE (reference sequence). V gave up 4 bases and J gave up 0 bases; unmatched junction bases: 4. This CDR3 contains 15 residues. The CDR3 DNA is TGTGCCAGCAGCCAAGGACTAGCGTACCAAGAGACCCAGTACTTC. It translates to CASSQGLAYQETQYF.

The chain joins TRBV6-5 to TRBJ2-5, with 8 bases matching TRBD2. There are 15 residues in the CDR3. V was clipped by 0 bases and J by 5 bases; unmatched bases: 5. Germline V CDR1 and CDR2: MNHEY, SVGAGI. CDR3: CASSYSTGGVETQYF. CDR3 bases: TGTGCCAGCAGTTACTCAACGGGAGGGGTGGAGACCCAGTACTTC.

The rearrangement uses TRBV19 and TRBJ2-7, with D perhaps TRBD2 (5 bases). V lost 5 bases and J lost 3, with 8 bases in between. This CDR3 has 12 amino acids. From germline, CDR1 is LNHDA and CDR2 SQIVND (reference sequence). CDR3 in amino acids: CASSHGDYEQYF. CDR3 nucleotides: TGTGCCAGTAGTCACGGGGACTACGAGCAGTACTTC.

The chain recombines TRBV5-4 with TRBJ2-5, with no clear D. CDR1 is SGHNT, CDR2 YYREEE, per germline (reference sequence). The CDR3 sequence is 14 residues long. The ends were cut back, 2 bases at V and 3 bases at J, with 11 bases in the middle. CDR3 DNA sequence: TGTGCCAGCAGCTTAACTCGAACGGAAGAGACCCAGTACTTC. As protein: CASSLTRTEETQYF. Supplemented by reference TRBV5-4 and TRBJ2-5, the full variable domain reads ETGVTQSPTHLIKTRGQQVTLRCSSQSGHNTVSWYQQALGQGPQFIFQYYREEENGRGNFPPRFSGLQFPNYSSELNVNALELDDSALYLCASSLTRTEETQYFGPGTRLLVL.

This chain connects TRBV10-2 to TRBJ2-5, with 11 bases lining up with TRBD2. The J call may not be correct, given that the DNA end is closer to TRBJ2-7. There are 16 residues in the CDR3. Germline loops: CDR1 WSHSY, CDR2 SAAADI. The CDR3 sequence is CASRDPLAGGGYEQYF. The CDR3 nucleotides read TGCGCCAGCAGAGATCCTTTAGCGGGAGGGGGATACGAGCAGTACTTC.

The chain combines TRBV7-9 with TRBJ2-1; D is possibly TRBD1 (5 bases). The germline V gene has CDR1 SEHNR and CDR2 FQNEAQ (reference sequence). Trimming removed 2 bases from V and 10 bases from J, with 15 bases in between. The CDR3 spans 14 residues. CDR3 in DNA: TGTGCCAGCAGCTTAATTTTAGGGGCCAGGGAGCAGTTCTTC. Its translation: CASSLILGAREQFF.

The chain has TRBV25-1 and TRBJ2-2; TRBD2 matches at 13 bases. Germline CDR1 is MGHDK and CDR2 is SYGVNS. This CDR3 is built from 17 residues. The trim removed 2 bases at V and 6 bases at J, leaving 6 bases unmatched. CDR3 nucleotide sequence: TGTGCCAGCAGTGAAACTAGCGGGAGGGTAACTCCCGGGGAGCTGTTTTTT. Residues: CASSETSGRVTPGELFF.